This T cell receptor (beta chain) emerged from a study of T cells expressing NK-cell markers. TCRdb derives one entry per CDR3 protein from the 5' RACE reads, leaving out DNA. The sample has roughly 390,000 distinct CDR3 sequences; the top ten hold around 10%. CDR3 length: 16 amino acids. The sequencing sample was made of blood T cells: a sorted CD56 or NKG2C T cell subset, CD4+ or CD8+ T cells, or bulk PBMC T cells (not recorded which). The chain employs TRBV1 and TRBJ2-5; TCRdb outputs TRBD2, but without DNA this stays unchecked. TRBV1 has pseudogene status. The source of this sequence is a woman in her 50s in good health. CDR3 residues: CTSSQNTGGPQETQYF.